This T cell receptor (beta chain) was recorded in a study of HIV-infected patients and healthy controls. TCRdb used MiXCR to reprocess the 5' RACE reads, holding one entry per CDR3 protein. The sample records approximately 67,000 distinct CDR3 sequences, 16% being singletons. This clonotype was found a few times. Trimming removed 4 bases from V and 3 bases from J, with 12 bases in between. CDR1 is DFQATT, CDR2 SNEGSKA, per germline (reference sequence). The CDR3 covers 14 residues. The TCR originated in a human donor in good health. The sequenced material came from CD4+ T cells from blood. V gene TRBV20-1 combines with J gene TRBJ1-4; the D gene is possibly TRBD1 (5 bases). The CDR3 nucleotides read TGCAGTGCTATAAGGGCGGGGGCTAATGAAAAACTGTTTTTT. It codes for CSAIRAGANEKLFF.